This TCR beta chain stems from a study of T cell changes during pregnancy in multiple sclerosis (dated by TCRdb to the late 2010s). Regarding the study in general: Changes in the T cell repertoire over the course of pregnancy were examined in this study in women with multiple sclerosis.

V is pruned by 5 bases and J by 5 bases, leaving 10 bases of the junction without a gene match. There are 16 amino acids in the CDR3, from cysteine to phenylalanine inclusive. Only the CDR3 DNA is retained, 48 bases long and in frame from the first base. The germline V gene (reference sequence) gives CDR1 as SEHNR and CDR2 as FQNEAQ. Preparation of the library involved the immunoSEQ multiplex PCR assay. Held by TCRdb, this immuneACCESS table contains in-frame sequences only and omits some clones. Under half of the omission traces to an unresolved V gene where checked; the cause of the rest is unknown. Across this sample there are 55,000 or so clones, with approximately 90% seen only once. 0.58% of the sample rests with the top ten. With regard to this clone: The specificity of this receptor is unknown. The record has no base qualities; no much larger clone is one base away.

The TCR originated in a female donor with multiple sclerosis, enrolled in a pregnancy study. The chain was built from TRBV7-9 and TRBJ2-3, and 10 junctional nucleotides match TRBD2. The sample in question was CD4+ T cells from peripheral blood mononuclear cells, obtained in the first trimester of pregnancy. The DNA sequence is TGTGCCAGCAGCCTAGAATTAGCGGGGGGTCAAGATACGCAGTATTTT. It translates to CASSLELAGGQDTQYF.